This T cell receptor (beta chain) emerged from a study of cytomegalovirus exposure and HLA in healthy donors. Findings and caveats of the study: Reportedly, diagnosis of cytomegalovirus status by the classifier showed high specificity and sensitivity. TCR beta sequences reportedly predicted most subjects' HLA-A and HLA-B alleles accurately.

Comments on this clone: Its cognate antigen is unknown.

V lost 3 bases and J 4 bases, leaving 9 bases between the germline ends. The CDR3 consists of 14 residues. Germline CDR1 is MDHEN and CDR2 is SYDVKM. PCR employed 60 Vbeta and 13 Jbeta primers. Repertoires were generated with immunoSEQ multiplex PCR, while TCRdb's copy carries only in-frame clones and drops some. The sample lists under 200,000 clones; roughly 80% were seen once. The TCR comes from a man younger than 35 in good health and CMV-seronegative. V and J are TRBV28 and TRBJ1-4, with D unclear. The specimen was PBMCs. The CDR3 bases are TGTGCCAGCAGTTTGGGGAGCGGTAATGAAAAACTGTTTTTT. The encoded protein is CASSLGSGNEKLFF.